Shown below are 20 T cell receptor beta chains from a single sample sequenced in a study of blood T cell repertoires in COVID-19. Profiled with immunoSEQ multiplex PCR; TCRdb holds only in-frame clones, not every one. Seen here are fewer than 250,000 clones, about 83% observed once, and the top ten hold approximately 4%. Sequenced: PBMCs or T cells enriched from blood (not recorded which). The receptor source for this set is a woman aged 40 to 55 who had been exposed to COVID-19.

The CDR3 spells CASSLSGGSSTDTQYF. DNA for the CDR3: TGTGCCAGCTCACTCTCCGGGGGGTCAAGCACAGATACGCAGTATTTT. The chain carries TRBV18 and TRBJ2-3; 7 nucleotides agree with TRBD2. With V trimmed by 4 bases and J by 0 bases, 7 bases remained unmatched. The length of the CDR3 is 16 residues. Germline V lookup: CDR1 KGHSH, CDR2 LQKENI.

This CDR3 reads CASTGGPSTDTQYF. Here the CDR3 DNA reads TGTGCCAGTACCGGGGGGCCGAGCACAGATACGCAGTATTTT. The rearrangement uses TRBV19 and TRBJ2-3; D may be TRBD2 (7 bases). The V gene's germline CDR1 is LNHDA and CDR2 SQIVND (reference sequence). The CDR3 spans 14 residues. V lost 7 bases and J 0 bases, leaving 11 bases between the germline ends.

The chain links TRBV12-3 or TRBV12-4 to TRBJ1-6; a weak D match, TRBD1 (5 bases). The CDR3 has 13 residues. V was clipped by 10 bases and J by 6 bases, with 13 bases between them. In DNA, the CDR3 is TGTGCCACCGCCGGGACTCTTAATTCACCCCTCCACTTT. Amino acids: CATAGTLNSPLHF.

The rearrangement links TRBV3-1 (or the pseudogene TRBV3-2) to TRBJ1-2; tentatively, D is TRBD1 (5 bases). This CDR3 spans 13 amino acids. With 3 bases removed from V and 6 bases from J, the gap between germline ends came to 11 bases. Germline V lookup: CDR1 LGHDT, CDR2 YNNKEL (reference sequence). In nucleotides, the CDR3 is TGTGCCAGCAGCCAGTTAGGGGCCCATGGCTACACCTTC. This gives the protein CASSQLGAHGYTF.

The genes are TRBV9 and TRBJ1-6, with 9 bases aligning to TRBD1. V lost 3 bases and J lost 1; bases outside the gene matches: 5. The CDR3 is made up of 17 amino acids. CDR1 is SGDLS, CDR2 YYNGEE, per germline. CDR3 bases: TGTGCCAGCAGCGAACAGGGGGCGCGATCCTATAATTCACCCCTCCACTTT. It translates to CASSEQGARSYNSPLHF.

The chain links TRBV18 to TRBJ2-2, with TRBD1 identical over 7 bases. J lost 3 bases, V lost 6 bases, and 7 bases had no gene match. The CDR3 covers 15 residues. Germline loops: CDR1 KGHSH, CDR2 LQKENI. For the CDR3, the DNA is TGTGCCAGCTCCCGACAGGGTCTTGACACCGGGGAGCTGTTTTTT. Protein sequence: CASSRQGLDTGELFF.

This clone appeared a single time. The chain uses TRBV7-3 and TRBJ2-2, with TRBD1 as a possible D gene (5 bases). There are 15 residues in the CDR3. Trimming pared 6 bases from V and 2 bases from J, leaving 13 bases between. Germline CDR1 is SGHTA and CDR2 is FQGTGA. The CDR3 sequence is CASSYDRRNTGELFF. The CDR3 region has the DNA TGTGCCAGCAGTTATGACAGAAGAAACACCGGGGAGCTGTTTTTT.

The rearrangement joins TRBV3-1 (or the pseudogene TRBV3-2) to TRBJ1-3; tentatively, D is TRBD1 (6 bases). CDR3 length: 14 residues. Trimming left V 4 bases short and J 2 bases short, with 9 bases between. The germline V gene has CDR1 LGHDT and CDR2 YNNKEL (reference sequence). CDR3 amino acids: CASSLGTPGNTIYF. In nucleotides, the CDR3 is TGTGCCAGCAGCCTTGGGACACCTGGAAACACCATATATTTT.

The chain combines TRBV29-1 with TRBJ2-2; possibly TRBD1 for D (6 bases). Deletions cut 6 bases from V and 5 bases from J, with 10 bases between. Germline V gene data show CDR1 as SQVTM and CDR2 as ANQGSEA. The CDR3 length is 12 residues. In nucleotides, the CDR3 is TGCAGCGTACAGGGATGGACCGGGGAGCTGTTTTTT. Encoded protein: CSVQGWTGELFF.

The CDR3 coding sequence is TGCGCCAGCAGCTTGGACAGGGCTGGCTACACCTTC. It codes for CASSLDRAGYTF. V usage is TRBV5-1 and J usage is TRBJ1-2; weak D call: TRBD1 (6 bases). Trimming removed 0 bases from V and 7 bases from J, with 7 bases in between. CDR3 length equals 12 residues. Germline V gives CDR1 SGHRS, CDR2 YFSETQ.

This rearrangement joins TRBV7-9 to TRBJ1-1; D remains ambiguous. The CDR3 loop spans 14 amino acids. Trimming shortened V by 4 bases and J by 3 bases, and 12 bases separated the two germline ends. CDR1 SEHNR and CDR2 FQNEAQ come from the germline V gene (reference sequence). CDR3: CASSSQMGDTEAFF. As DNA, the CDR3 is TGTGCCAGCAGCTCACAAATGGGCGACACTGAAGCTTTCTTT.

In this sample, this clone turned up once. J is TRBJ2-1 and V is TRBV19; TRBD2 aligns across 8 bases. Per the germline V gene, CDR1 is LNHDA and CDR2 is SQIVND (reference sequence). This CDR3 is built from 15 residues. J gave up 10 bases and V 7 bases, and 15 bases lay outside the gene matches. The CDR3 DNA follows: TGTGCCAGTACCACCAGCGGGGGCCTTAAGGCGGAGCAGTTCTTC. This codes for CASTTSGGLKAEQFF.

A word on this clone: A junction boundary mismatches the germline segment, possibly from a read error. Other DNA sequences in the same sample also yield this CDR3. The rearrangement uses TRBV20-1 and TRBJ2-7; 8 nucleotides line up with TRBD1. Germline V lookup: CDR1 DFQATT, CDR2 SNEGSKA (reference sequence). The CDR3 has 11 amino acids. Written as DNA, the CDR3 is TGCAGTGCTTTACAGGGGGACGAGCAGTACTTT. This codes for CSALQGDEQYF.

The rearrangement uses TRBV6-5 and TRBJ1-6; 10 bases match TRBD1. CDR3 length: 15 residues. Germline V gene data show CDR1 as MNHEY and CDR2 as SVGAGI. The V and J ends lost 6 bases and 8 bases, in that order; junction bases with no gene match: 7. The CDR3 bases are TGTGCCAGCAGAATTACGGGGACAGGGGATTCACCCCTCCACTTT. Translation: CASRITGTGDSPLHF.

The chain recombines TRBV27 with TRBJ2-2; 10 positions match TRBD1. This CDR3 has 16 amino acids. J lost 6 bases, V lost 6 bases, and 10 bases had no gene match. Germline CDR1 reads MNHEY; CDR2 reads SMNVEV (reference sequence). The CDR3 nucleotides are TGTGCCAGCAGCGAGGGGCGGACAGGGGGGCCCGGGGAGCTGTTTTTT. Protein product: CASSEGRTGGPGELFF.

V gene TRBV19 combines with J gene TRBJ2-7, with a tentative D call TRBD1 (5 bases). The CDR3 totals 12 residues. Germline V gene lookup returns CDR1 LNHDA and CDR2 SQIVND (reference sequence). V lost 3 bases and J 5 bases, leaving 8 bases between the germline ends. CDR3 sequence reads: CASSISRDEQYF. The CDR3 coding sequence is TGTGCCAGTAGTATCAGCAGGGACGAGCAGTACTTC. Full variable domain (rest looked up from reference TRBV19 and TRBJ2-7): DGGITQSPKYLFRKEGQNVTLSCEQNLNHDAMYWYRQDPGQGLRLIYYSQIVNDFQKGDIAEGYSVSREKKESFPLTVTSAQKNPTAFYLCASSISRDEQYFGPGTRLTVT.

This rearrangement joins TRBV9 to TRBJ2-1; 8 bases fit TRBD2. This CDR3 comprises 16 residues. The V gene end was trimmed by 1 base and the J gene end by 6 bases; junction bases not matched to a gene: 9. CDR1 SGDLS and CDR2 YYNGEE come from the germline V gene. This CDR3 reads CASSVRGGPAANEQFF. CDR3 bases: TGTGCCAGCAGCGTACGGGGGGGGCCAGCGGCCAATGAGCAGTTCTTC.

The chain is built from TRBV4-1 and TRBJ2-5, with 8 positions matching TRBD2. V trimming: 0 bases; J trimming: 5 bases; junction bases outside the gene matches: 8. Germline V gives CDR1 MGHRA, CDR2 YSYEKL. There are 16 residues in the CDR3. The CDR3 coding sequence is TGCGCCAGCAGCCAAGAGAAAGGCGGGGGGCTTGAGACCCAGTACTTC. Protein sequence: CASSQEKGGGLETQYF.

The chain joins TRBV6-5 to TRBJ2-1; 7 positions agree with TRBD2. This CDR3 has 14 residues. J was trimmed by 4 bases and V by 2 bases; bases with no gene match: 2. The germline gives CDR1 MNHEY, CDR2 SVGAGI. The CDR3 region is CASSYRDYYNEQFF. CDR3 nucleotide sequence: TGTGCCAGCAGTTACCGGGACTATTACAATGAGCAGTTCTTC.

The V gene is TRBV9, the J gene TRBJ2-1, with 11 positions matching TRBD1. Germline trimming cut 0 bases from V and 4 bases from J; bases unmatched to any gene: 6. Germline loops: CDR1 SGDLS, CDR2 YYNGEE. This CDR3 spans 17 amino acids. This CDR3 reads CASSVATGQGAYNEQFF. DNA for the CDR3: TGTGCCAGCAGCGTAGCTACCGGACAGGGGGCATACAATGAGCAGTTCTTC.